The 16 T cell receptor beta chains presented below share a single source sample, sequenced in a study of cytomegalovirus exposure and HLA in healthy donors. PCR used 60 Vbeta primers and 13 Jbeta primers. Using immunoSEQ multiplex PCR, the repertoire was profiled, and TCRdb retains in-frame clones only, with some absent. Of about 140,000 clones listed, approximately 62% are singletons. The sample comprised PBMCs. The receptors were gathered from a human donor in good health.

The CDR3 nucleotides are TGTGCCAGCAGCTTTGGGACAGGGGAAGAGACCCAGTACTTC. This encodes CASSFGTGEETQYF. The genes are TRBV11-3 and TRBJ2-5; 10 bases map to TRBD1. With 3 bases clipped from V and 3 bases from J, the junction kept 1 base outside the gene matches. CDR1 and CDR2 (germline): SGHNT, YENEEA. This CDR3 has 14 amino acids.

The CDR3 loop reads CASRLGSGKLFF. CDR3 coding DNA: TGTGCCAGCAGACTCGGGTCGGGGAAACTGTTTTTT. The chain recombines TRBV28 with TRBJ1-4; D gene ambiguous. Between the trimmed V and J ends, which lost 6 bases and 11 bases, there was a span of 13 bases. This CDR3 region has 12 residues. CDR1 MDHEN and CDR2 SYDVKM come from the germline V gene.

As DNA, the CDR3 is TGTGCCAGCAGCTCGCAGGGGGCCGGGGAGCTGTTTTTT. This encodes CASSSQGAGELFF. The J gene is TRBJ2-2, the V gene TRBV7-3; 7 bases line up with TRBD1. Germline trimming cut 4 bases from V and 6 bases from J; bases unmatched to any gene: 2. This CDR3 region has 13 residues. Germline V lookup: CDR1 SGHTA, CDR2 FQGTGA.

As DNA, the CDR3 is TGCGCCAGCAGCCGGTCAGGGGATTACACTGAAGCTTTCTTT. This encodes CASSRSGDYTEAFF. The V gene is TRBV4-3, the J gene TRBJ1-1; TRBD1 might be the D (6 bases). V was trimmed by 4 bases and J by 3 bases, leaving 12 bases between them. This CDR3 is 14 amino acids long. The germline V gene has CDR1 LGHNA and CDR2 YSLEER.

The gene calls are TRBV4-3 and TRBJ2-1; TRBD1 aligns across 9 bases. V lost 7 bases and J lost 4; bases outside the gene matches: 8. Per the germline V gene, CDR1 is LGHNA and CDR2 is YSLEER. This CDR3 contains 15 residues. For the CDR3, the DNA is TGCGCCAGCATAGAGCTGGGGACAGGGTACAATGAGCAGTTCTTC. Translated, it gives CASIELGTGYNEQFF.

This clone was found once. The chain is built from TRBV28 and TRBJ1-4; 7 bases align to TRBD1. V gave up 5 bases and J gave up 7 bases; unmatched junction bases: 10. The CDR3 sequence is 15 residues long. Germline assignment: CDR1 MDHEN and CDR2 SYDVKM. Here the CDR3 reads CASSTRGAGPEKLFF. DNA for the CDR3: TGTGCCAGCAGTACCAGGGGGGCAGGGCCTGAAAAACTGTTTTTT.

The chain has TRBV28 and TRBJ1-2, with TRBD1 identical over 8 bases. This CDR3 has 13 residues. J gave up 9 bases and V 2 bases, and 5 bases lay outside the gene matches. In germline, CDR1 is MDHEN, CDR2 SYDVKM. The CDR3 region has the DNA TGTGCCAGCAGTTTAGGCAGGGGGCGAAGCTACACCTTC. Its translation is CASSLGRGRSYTF.

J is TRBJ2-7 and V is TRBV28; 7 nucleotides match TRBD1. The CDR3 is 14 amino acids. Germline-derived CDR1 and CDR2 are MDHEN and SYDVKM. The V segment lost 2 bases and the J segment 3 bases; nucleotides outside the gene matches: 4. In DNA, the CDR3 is TGTGCCAGCAGTTTAACGGACAGGCTCTACGAGCAGTACTTC. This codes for CASSLTDRLYEQYF.

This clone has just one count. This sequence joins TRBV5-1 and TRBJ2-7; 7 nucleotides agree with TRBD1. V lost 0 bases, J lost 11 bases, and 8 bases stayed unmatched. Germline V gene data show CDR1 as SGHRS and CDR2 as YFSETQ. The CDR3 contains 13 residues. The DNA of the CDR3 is TGCGCCAGCAGCTTGGCCCGGGACAGAGGGGAGTACTTC. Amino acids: CASSLARDRGEYF.

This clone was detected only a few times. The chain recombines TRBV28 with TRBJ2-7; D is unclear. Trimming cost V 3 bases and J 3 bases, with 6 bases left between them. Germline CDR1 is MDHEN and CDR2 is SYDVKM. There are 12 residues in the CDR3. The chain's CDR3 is CASSLNSYEQYF. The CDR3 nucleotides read TGTGCCAGCAGTTTGAACAGCTACGAGCAGTACTTC.

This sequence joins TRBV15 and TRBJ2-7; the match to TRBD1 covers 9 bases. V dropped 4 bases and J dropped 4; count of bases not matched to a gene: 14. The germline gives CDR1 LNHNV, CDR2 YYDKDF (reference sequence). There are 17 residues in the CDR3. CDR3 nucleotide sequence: TGTGCCACCAGCAAGGGGACAGGGTTTAATCTGTTATACGAGCAGTACTTC. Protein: CATSKGTGFNLLYEQYF.

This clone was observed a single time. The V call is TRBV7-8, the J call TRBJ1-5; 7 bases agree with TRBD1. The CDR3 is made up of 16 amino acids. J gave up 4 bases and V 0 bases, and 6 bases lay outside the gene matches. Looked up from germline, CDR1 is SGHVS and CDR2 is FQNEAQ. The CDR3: CASSLAPGTVNQPQHF. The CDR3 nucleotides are TGTGCCAGCAGCTTAGCCCCCGGGACAGTTAATCAGCCCCAGCATTTT.

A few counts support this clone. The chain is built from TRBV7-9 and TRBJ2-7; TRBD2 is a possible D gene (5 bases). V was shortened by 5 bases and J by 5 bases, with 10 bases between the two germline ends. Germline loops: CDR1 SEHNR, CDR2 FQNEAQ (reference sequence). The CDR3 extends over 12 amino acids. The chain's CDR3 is CASSQDWNEQYF. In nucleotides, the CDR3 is TGTGCCAGCAGCCAGGACTGGAACGAGCAGTACTTC.

The CDR3 DNA reads TGTGCCAGCAGTTCCGACACTGAAGCTTTCTTT. Its protein is CASSSDTEAFF. This chain uses TRBV28 with TRBJ1-1; D gene unclear. Germline V CDR1 and CDR2: MDHEN, SYDVKM. There are 11 residues in the CDR3. Trimming shortened V by 4 bases and J by 3 bases, and 3 bases separated the two germline ends.

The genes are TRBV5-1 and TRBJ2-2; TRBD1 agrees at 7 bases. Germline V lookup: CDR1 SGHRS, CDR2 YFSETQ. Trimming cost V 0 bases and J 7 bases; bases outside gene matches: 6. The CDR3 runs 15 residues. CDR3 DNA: TGCGCCAGCAGCTTGGAAGGGGGCTTGCACGGGGAGCTGTTTTTT. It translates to CASSLEGGLHGELFF.

The CDR3 sequence is CASSHHTSDTQYF. The CDR3, as DNA: TGTGCCAGCAGCCACCACACCTCAGATACGCAGTATTTT. This rearrangement joins TRBV7-9 to TRBJ2-3; unclear D gene. V lost 5 bases and J 4 bases, leaving 10 bases between the germline ends. This CDR3 has 13 residues. The germline V gene encodes CDR1 SEHNR and CDR2 FQNEAQ (reference sequence).